This TCR beta chain was captured by sequencing in a study of blood T cell repertoires in COVID-19. Study context: Italy, Spain and the United States were the sources of the convalescent and acute COVID-19 samples. PBMCs, B-cell-depleted T cells, or T cells provided the cDNA or gDNA that made up the material.

Assay: immunoSEQ multiplex PCR; the TCRdb copy retains only in-frame clones and omits some. The profile shows around 300,000 clones, roughly nine tenths of them singletons. Recruitment covered over 20 US areas and drew participants whose ages spanned roughly 18 to 100 years. Participant-reported clinical history was the basis for cohort assignment. Looked up from germline, CDR1 is LGHDT and CDR2 is YNNKEL (reference sequence). V dropped 2 bases and J dropped 0; count of bases not matched to a gene: 2. The CDR3 is 15 amino acids. The chain links TRBV3-1 (or the pseudogene TRBV3-2) to TRBJ2-3; 7 nucleotides line up with TRBD2. The sample comprised PBMCs or T cells enriched from blood (not recorded which). This receptor was taken from a woman aged 40 to 50 who had recovered from COVID-19. The CDR3 nucleotides are TGTGCCAGCAGCCAAAGCGGGATGAGCACAGATACGCAGTATTTT. It translates to CASSQSGMSTDTQYF.